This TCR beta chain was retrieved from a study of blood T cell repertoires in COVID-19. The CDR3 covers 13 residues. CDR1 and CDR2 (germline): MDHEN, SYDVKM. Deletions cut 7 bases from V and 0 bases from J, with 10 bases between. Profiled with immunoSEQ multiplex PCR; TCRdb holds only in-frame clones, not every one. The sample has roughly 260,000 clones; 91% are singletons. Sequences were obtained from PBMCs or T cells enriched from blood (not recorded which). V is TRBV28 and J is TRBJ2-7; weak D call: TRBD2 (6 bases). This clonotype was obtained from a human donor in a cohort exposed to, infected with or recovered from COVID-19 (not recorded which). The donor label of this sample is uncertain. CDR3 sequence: CASTSGGSYEQYF. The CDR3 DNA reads TGTGCCAGCACCTCCGGGGGCTCCTACGAGCAGTACTTC.